This T cell receptor beta chain was sequenced in a study of blood T cell repertoires in COVID-19. The overall study: COVID-19 samples, acute and convalescent, were from the United States, Italy and Spain. Sources were T cells, B-cell-depleted T cells, or PBMCs; the material itself was cDNA or gDNA.

In the study's own analysis: The authors estimated nucleated cell counts from reference gene primer amplification. Assay: immunoSEQ multiplex PCR; the TCRdb copy retains only in-frame clones and omits some. D and trimming come from the DNA, and the V and J calls and clone size come from that table. Among about 210,000 clones listed, approximately 90% were seen once. This sequence originates from a woman aged 40 to 55 with acute or convalescent COVID-19. Input material: peripheral blood.

CDR3 nucleotides: TGTGCCAGCAGCTGGTCCAGGGGGAGGAATGGCTACACCTTC. Amino acids: CASSWSRGRNGYTF. This rearrangement joins TRBV11-2 to TRBJ1-2, with 7 nucleotides matching TRBD1. The CDR3 length is 14 residues. V shed 4 bases and J 6 bases; nucleotides not matched to a gene: 8. Germline CDR1 and CDR2: SGHAT and FQNNGV.